This T cell receptor (beta chain) was captured in a study of blood T cell repertoires in COVID-19. Across the study: COVID-19 samples from acute and convalescent phases originated in the United States, Italy and Spain. T cells, B-cell-depleted T cells, or PBMCs provided the cDNA or gDNA that served as material.

This clone was detected once. Recruited during active infection, patients (from Seattle) were subsequently followed longitudinally. Per the germline V gene, CDR1 is LNHDA and CDR2 is SQIVND (reference sequence). CDR3 length: 13 amino acids. The V end was cut by 8 bases, the J end by 3 bases, with 13 bases between. Only in-frame clones appear in the TCRdb table, and some are missing; sequencing was by immunoSEQ multiplex PCR. Here the sample spans about 28,000 clones, just under 95% being singletons. The sample was peripheral blood. The sequence came from a woman aged 70-85 years with COVID-19, enrolled during active disease. The chain employs TRBV19 and TRBJ1-1; no firm D call. In nucleotides, the CDR3 is TGTGCCAGTTGCCCCCGGTCTTACACTGAAGCTTTCTTT. It specifies CASCPRSYTEAFF.